Described below is a single T cell receptor beta chain sequence and its context. Its antigen is not identified. Stated time point: inflamed ileum from the surgical specimen. Patients were adults with ileal or ileocolonic Crohn's disease needing resection. Clones were read by immunoSEQ multiplex PCR, and TCRdb kept only the in-frame ones, dropping some. The table has around 16,000 clones, roughly 90% seen once. The data are from a study of T cell repertoires in ileal Crohn's disease. Findings of the study overall: Every patient over 26.8% clonality showed endoscopic recurrence. High-frequency clones were more common in sorted CD8 than CD4 cells.

With 8 bases removed from V and 2 bases from J, the gap between germline ends came to 8 bases. From germline, CDR1 is ENHRY and CDR2 SYGVKD. This CDR3 is built from 12 residues. This receptor was identified in an adult with Crohn's disease. What was sequenced was ileal tissue. The chain recombines TRBV10-3 with TRBJ2-3; D is uncertain. This chain's CDR3 is CAISGNTDTQYF. Written as DNA, the CDR3 is TGTGCCATCTCAGGAAACACAGATACGCAGTATTTT.